The source of this T cell receptor beta chain is a study of identical twins. TCRdb called the 5' RACE reads again in MiXCR, with one record for every CDR3 protein. The table has a few hundred thousand distinct CDR3 sequences, roughly 9.5% seen once; the top ten hold more than 2.5%. Unmatched junction bases numbered 1, after V lost 1 base and J lost 3 bases. CDR3 length equals 13 residues. Germline V CDR1 and CDR2: SQVTM, ANQGSEA. The sample also formed part of further work on yellow fever vaccine responses in identical twins.

This chain joins TRBV29-1 and TRBJ2-7; 9 nucleotides match TRBD1. Sequenced material: PBMCs. This sequence was found in a woman aged 18-29 years in good health. The CDR3 sequence: CSVEGDRVYEQYF. In nucleotides, the CDR3 is TGCAGCGTTGAAGGGGACAGGGTCTACGAGCAGTACTTC.